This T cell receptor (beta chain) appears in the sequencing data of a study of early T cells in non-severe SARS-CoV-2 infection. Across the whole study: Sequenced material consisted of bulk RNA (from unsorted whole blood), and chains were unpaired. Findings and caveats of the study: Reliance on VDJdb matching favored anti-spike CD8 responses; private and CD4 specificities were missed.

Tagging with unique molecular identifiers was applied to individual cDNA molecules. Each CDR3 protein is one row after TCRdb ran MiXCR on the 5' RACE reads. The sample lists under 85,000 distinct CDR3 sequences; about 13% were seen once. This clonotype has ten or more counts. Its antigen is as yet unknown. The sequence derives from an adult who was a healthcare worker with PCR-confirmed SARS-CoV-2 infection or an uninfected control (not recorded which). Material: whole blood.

CDR3 sequence (DNA): TGCAGTGCTAGAGCGACGACAGGGATCAATTCACCCCTCCACTTT. Its protein product is CSARATTGINSPLHF. The V call is TRBV20-1, the J call TRBJ1-6, with 7 bases lining up with TRBD1. Germline CDR1 reads DFQATT; CDR2 reads SNEGSKA (reference sequence). V was clipped by 1 base and J by 7 bases; unmatched bases: 7. The CDR3 loop spans 15 amino acids.